This TCR beta chain was obtained from a study of a mutant IDH1 vaccine in newly diagnosed glioma. This clone was seen a few times. What it recognizes is unknown. Notes on the study in general: Immune responses induced by vaccination arose in 90% to 95% of the patients.

Sequenced by immunoSEQ multiplex PCR; TCRdb stores in-frame clones only, minus some. This table has 55,000 to 65,000 clones, around 75% appearing once. This CDR3 contains 12 residues. Time point here: week 47, end of study. The content of each vaccine dose was 300 ug of mutant IDH1 20-mer peptide, and topical imiquimod accompanied it. New WHO grade 3 or 4 astrocytomas that were IDH1-mutant and ATRX-lost had been found in donors. This sequence was found in a man aged 45-60 years with glioma. This chain uses TRBV21-1 with TRBJ1-4. TRBV21-1 represents a pseudogene. The specimen comprised PBMCs, sampled from a glioma patient whose treatment included an IDH1 peptide vaccine. The CDR3 nucleotides read TGTGCCAGCAGCAAAGCCCCCCGGAAACTGTTTTTT. Translation gives CASSKAPRKLFF.